The clone carrying this T cell receptor (beta chain) was seen a few times. The data are from a study of blood T cells in healthy people across ages. Study summary: With template switching, about one barcoded beta molecule was captured per two T cells.

CDR1 and CDR2 from the germline V gene are MNHEY and SMNVEV (reference sequence). There are 14 residues in the CDR3. A second roughly 7 to 11 cycle PCR used barcoded and J-beta primers. TCRdb re-analysed the 5' RACE reads in MiXCR, keeping a single row per CDR3 protein. Of 800,000 to 1,300,000 distinct CDR3 sequences in the sample, approximately 25% were seen once. The data were also submitted as part of a second study, on T cells of mothers and their children.

The receptor was derived from a girl aged 2 to 10 in good health. This chain links TRBV27 with TRBJ2-1; maybe TRBD1 (6 bases). The DNA end favors TRBJ2-7, so the J call may be wrong. Sample: blood. CDR3 sequence reads: CASSLRGQYYEQYF. CDR3 nucleotides: TGTGCCAGCAGTTTACGTGGACAGTACTACGAGCAGTACTTC.